This T cell receptor beta chain was sequenced for a study of control samples from healthy donors and cancer patients. TCRdb keeps only in-frame clones here, not all; method: immunoSEQ multiplex PCR. Found here are about 170,000 clones, roughly 95% of them singletons; the top ten hold about 4%. The sample taken for sequencing was blood. This sequence originates from a woman in her fifties or sixties in good health.

The CDR3 region has the DNA TGTGCCAGCAGGGAACGCCCTTTATGGGGCTCTGGAAACACCATATATTTT. It translates to CASRERPLWGSGNTIYF. The chain has TRBV6-1 and TRBJ1-3; D remains ambiguous. The CDR3 length is 17 residues. Germline V CDR1 and CDR2: MNHNS, SASEGT. V was cut by 6 bases and J by 0 bases, with 18 bases left in between.